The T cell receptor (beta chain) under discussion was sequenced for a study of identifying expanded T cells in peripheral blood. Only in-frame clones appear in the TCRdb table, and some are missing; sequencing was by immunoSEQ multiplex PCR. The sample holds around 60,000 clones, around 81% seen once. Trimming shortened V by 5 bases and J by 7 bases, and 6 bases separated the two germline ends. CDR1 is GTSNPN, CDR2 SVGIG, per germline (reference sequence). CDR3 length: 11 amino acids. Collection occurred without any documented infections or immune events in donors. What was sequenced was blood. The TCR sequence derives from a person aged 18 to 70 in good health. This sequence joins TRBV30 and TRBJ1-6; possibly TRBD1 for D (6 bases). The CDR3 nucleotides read TGTGCCTGGGACAGGAATTCACCCCTCCACTTT. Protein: CAWDRNSPLHF.